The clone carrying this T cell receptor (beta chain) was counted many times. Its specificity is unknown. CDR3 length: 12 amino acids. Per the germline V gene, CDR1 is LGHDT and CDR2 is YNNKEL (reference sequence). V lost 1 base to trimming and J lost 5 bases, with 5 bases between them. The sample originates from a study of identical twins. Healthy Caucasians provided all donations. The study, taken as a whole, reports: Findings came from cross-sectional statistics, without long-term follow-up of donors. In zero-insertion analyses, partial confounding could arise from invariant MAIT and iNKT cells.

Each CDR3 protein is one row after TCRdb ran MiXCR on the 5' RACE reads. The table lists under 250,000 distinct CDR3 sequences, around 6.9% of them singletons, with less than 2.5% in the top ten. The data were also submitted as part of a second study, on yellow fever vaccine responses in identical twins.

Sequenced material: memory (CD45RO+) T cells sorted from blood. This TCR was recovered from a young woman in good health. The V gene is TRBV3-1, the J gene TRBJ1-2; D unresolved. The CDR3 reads CASSQVWYGYTF. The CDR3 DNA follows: TGTGCCAGCAGCCAAGTTTGGTATGGCTACACCTTC.